These 8 T cell receptor beta chains were all obtained from the same sample, sequenced in a study of regulatory T cells in long-lasting Graves disease. As for time point: newly diagnosed GD, antithyroid drugs for less than 3 months. PBMCs were the source of the RNA used for TCR sequencing. Sequencing libraries for TCR beta were prepared with iRepertoire HTBI primers and Arm-PCR of CDR3 regions. TCRdb re-called the multiplex PCR reads through MiXCR, storing one row per CDR3 protein. Altogether 300,000 to 400,000 distinct CDR3 sequences are present, 18% being singletons, with the ten largest covering approximately 35%. The sequences come from peripheral blood mononuclear cells (PBMCs), collected at new diagnosis, from a patient treated with antithyroid drugs. Every receptor here comes from a female donor with Graves disease.

The sample holds a few counts of this clonotype. The chain couples TRBV7-9 to TRBJ2-1; 7 nucleotides align to TRBD2. The CDR3 length is 14 residues. Losses at the gene ends were 5 bases for V and 7 bases for J; bases not matched to a gene: 8. Germline CDR1 is SEHNR and CDR2 is FQNEAQ (reference sequence). CDR3 sequence: CASSPGLGGNEQFF. The CDR3 region has the DNA TGTGCCAGCAGCCCCGGACTAGGTGGGAATGAGCAGTTCTTC.

The sample holds many counts of this clonotype. The chain uses TRBV5-1 and TRBJ1-1; no firm D call. V lost 3 bases to trimming and J lost 5 bases, with 8 bases between them. This CDR3 comprises 12 residues. The V gene's germline CDR1 is SGHRS and CDR2 YFSETQ. CDR3 region: CASSSSKTEAFF. CDR3 DNA sequence: TGCGCCAGCAGCTCTTCCAAGACTGAAGCTTTCTTT.

This clonotype came up many times. CDR3 sequence: CASSTGQGLYEQYF. The CDR3 DNA follows: TGTGCCAGCAGTACGGGACAGGGACTCTACGAGCAGTACTTC. The chain employs TRBV2 and TRBJ2-7; TRBD1 matches at 9 bases. Germline loops: CDR1 SNHLY, CDR2 FYNNEI. The CDR3 extends over 14 amino acids. The V segment lost 5 bases and the J segment 3 bases; nucleotides outside the gene matches: 5.

This clonotype was detected ten times or more. This chain connects TRBV19 to TRBJ1-2, with TRBD1 as a possible D gene (6 bases). In germline, CDR1 is LNHDA, CDR2 SQIVND (reference sequence). The CDR3 spans 14 residues. Trimming removed 3 bases at V and 8 bases at J, with 16 bases between. CDR3 sequence: CASSISTGTRGYTF. CDR3 sequence (DNA): TGTGCCAGTAGTATTTCGACCGGGACAAGAGGCTACACCTTC.

Concerning this clonotype itself: This CDR3 fails to terminate in the conserved phenylalanine or tryptophan, so it likely reflects a read error. V is TRBV10-3 and J is TRBJ2-3; D possibly matches TRBD1 or TRBD2 (6 bases each). This CDR3 spans 15 amino acids. Trimming stripped 6 bases from V and 0 bases from J, with 13 bases between. Germline V gives CDR1 ENHRY, CDR2 SYGVKD. The CDR3 sequence: CAIRTGGASTDTQYS. CDR3 sequence (DNA): TGTGCCATCAGGACAGGAGGGGCTAGCACAGATACGCAGTATTCT.

This chain links TRBV14 with TRBJ1-3; TRBD1 agrees at 7 bases. Germline V lookup: CDR1 SGHDN, CDR2 FVKESK. CDR3 length: 16 amino acids. The ends lost 4 bases at V and 0 bases at J; junction bases unmatched: 6. CDR3 DNA sequence: TGTGCCAGCAGCCGCCGGACAGGACTCTCTGGAAACACCATATATTTT. Amino acids: CASSRRTGLSGNTIYF.

Regarding this clonotype: It is likely a read error: a sequence one base away is far more abundant. The chain is built from TRBV11-2 and TRBJ2-3; 8 nucleotides match TRBD1. Judging by the DNA end, TRBJ2-7 fits better; the J call may be wrong. CDR1 is SGHAT, CDR2 FQNNGV, per germline. CDR3 size: 15 residues. The CDR3 sequence: CASSWAQGANGEQYF. The CDR3, as DNA: TGTGCCAGCAGCTGGGCGCAGGGGGCTAATGGGGAGCAGTACTTC.

This clonotype came up many times. This rearrangement joins TRBV2 to TRBJ2-5; the match to TRBD1 covers 7 bases. Germline V lookup: CDR1 SNHLY, CDR2 FYNNEI. This CDR3 comprises 13 residues. Trimming cost V 6 bases and J 2 bases; bases outside gene matches: 3. The DNA of the CDR3 is TGTGCCAGCAGATGGACAGGTCAAGAGACCCAGTACTTC. Its protein product is CASRWTGQETQYF. Drawing the rest from reference TRBV2 and TRBJ2-5, the complete variable domain is EPEVTQTPSHQVTQMGQEVILRCVPISNHLYFYWYRQILGQKVEFLVSFYNNEISEKSEIFDDQFSVERPDGSNFTLKIRSTKLEDSAMYFCASRWTGQETQYFGPGTRLLVL.